Each of the 29 T cell receptor beta chains below was sequenced from the same sample in a study of blood T cell repertoires in COVID-19. Clones were sequenced by immunoSEQ multiplex PCR, and TCRdb holds only the in-frame ones, with some missing. The sample records about 300,000 clones, 85% to 90% being singletons. The specimen sequenced was PBMCs or T cells enriched from blood (not recorded which). Receptor source: a young man who had recovered from COVID-19.

The rearrangement links TRBV27 to TRBJ2-7; tentative D call: TRBD2 (5 bases). CDR1 is MNHEY, CDR2 SMNVEV, per germline (reference sequence). The V gene lost 6 bases and the J gene lost 1 base, with 10 bases spanning the gap. The CDR3 runs to 13 residues. The DNA of the CDR3 is TGTGCCAGCAGCGTCGGCGGGTCCTACGAGCAGTACTTC. It yields the protein CASSVGGSYEQYF.

The rearrangement joins TRBV12-3 or TRBV12-4 to TRBJ1-2, with 9 nucleotides matching TRBD1. With V trimmed by 2 bases and J by 10 bases, 2 bases remained unmatched. The CDR3 length is 12 residues. This CDR3 is CASSLTGGDYTF. Here the CDR3 DNA reads TGTGCCAGCAGTTTAACAGGGGGCGACTACACCTTC.

The chain combines TRBV24-1 with TRBJ1-5; 7 bases are shared with TRBD1. J gave up 1 base and V 4 bases, and 9 bases lay outside the gene matches. CDR1 and CDR2 from the germline V gene are KGHDR and SFDVKD. There are 17 residues in the CDR3. Written as DNA, the CDR3 is TGTGCCACCAGTGACCCCAGACAGGGCGGGAGCAATCAGCCCCAGCATTTT. It encodes CATSDPRQGGSNQPQHF.

This chain uses TRBV2 with TRBJ1-4; possibly TRBD1 for D (6 bases). V was pared by 6 bases and J by 3 bases, with 14 bases between. There are 15 residues in the CDR3. The V gene's germline CDR1 is SNHLY and CDR2 FYNNEI. The CDR3 sequence: CASSHDRQANEKLFF. The DNA for the CDR3 is TGTGCCAGCAGCCATGACAGGCAAGCTAATGAAAAACTGTTTTTT.

V usage is TRBV19 and J usage is TRBJ1-5, with TRBD1 as a possible D gene (6 bases). Germline V lookup: CDR1 LNHDA, CDR2 SQIVND (reference sequence). Trimming cost V 5 bases and J 5 bases, with 16 bases left between them. The CDR3 is made up of 15 amino acids. The CDR3 reads CASSQEGGPDQPQHF. In DNA, the CDR3 is TGTGCCAGTAGTCAAGAGGGGGGGCCGGATCAGCCCCAGCATTTT.

The V and J genes are TRBV5-4 and TRBJ2-3, with 7 bases fitting TRBD2. The CDR3 covers 16 residues. The germline gives CDR1 SGHNT, CDR2 YYREEE (reference sequence). With 0 bases clipped from V and 2 bases from J, the junction kept 6 bases outside the gene matches. CDR3 residues: CASSLDAGVDTDTQYF. The CDR3 DNA is TGTGCCAGCAGCTTGGATGCGGGAGTGGACACAGATACGCAGTATTTT. The entire variable domain, with the rest obtained from reference TRBV5-4 and TRBJ2-3, is as follows: ETGVTQSPTHLIKTRGQQVTLRCSSQSGHNTVSWYQQALGQGPQFIFQYYREEENGRGNFPPRFSGLQFPNYSSELNVNALELDDSALYLCASSLDAGVDTDTQYFGPGTRLTVL.

The rearrangement links TRBV5-1 to TRBJ1-2; weak D call: TRBD1 (5 bases). The CDR3 spans 15 residues. Germline-derived CDR1 and CDR2 are SGHRS and YFSETQ. V was shortened by 0 bases and J by 4 bases, with 13 bases between the two germline ends. The CDR3 DNA sequence: TGCGCCAGCAGCTTGGGGGGTGACAGCAGCTATGGCTACACCTTC. This codes for CASSLGGDSSYGYTF.

The chain carries TRBV5-8 and TRBJ2-7; possibly TRBD1 for D (6 bases). The CDR3 spans 17 residues. Per germline, CDR1 SGHTS and CDR2 YDEGEE. With 2 bases removed from V and 0 bases from J, the gap between germline ends came to 18 bases. CDR3 sequence (DNA): TGTGCCAGCAGCTTCTATTTTAGGGGGAAGAGCTCCTACGAGCAGTACTTC. Amino acids: CASSFYFRGKSSYEQYF.

The chain links TRBV7-9 to TRBJ2-1, with D possibly matching TRBD1 (6 bases). The CDR3 is 17 amino acids. The germline V gene encodes CDR1 SEHNR and CDR2 FQNEAQ (reference sequence). V was trimmed by 8 bases and J by 3 bases, leaving 23 bases between them. CDR3 sequence: CASRHWGNRANYNEQFF. The CDR3 DNA reads as TGTGCCAGCCGCCACTGGGGAAACAGGGCCAACTACAATGAGCAGTTCTTC.

The J gene is TRBJ1-1, the V gene TRBV30, with D possibly being TRBD1 (5 bases). The germline V gene has CDR1 GTSNPN and CDR2 SVGIG (reference sequence). CDR3 size: 13 residues. The V gene lost 4 bases and the J gene lost 1 base, with 10 bases spanning the gap. For the CDR3, the DNA is TGTGCCTGGATCAGGACAAGGAACACTGAAGCTTTCTTT. This gives the protein CAWIRTRNTEAFF.

This sequence joins TRBV6-5 and TRBJ1-1; 8 nucleotides line up with TRBD1. The trim removed 6 bases at V and 4 bases at J, leaving 7 bases unmatched. Germline V gene data show CDR1 as MNHEY and CDR2 as SVGAGI. The CDR3 spans 14 residues. The CDR3 protein is CASRTTGEATEAFF. CDR3 nucleotides: TGTGCCAGCAGAACGACAGGGGAGGCCACTGAAGCTTTCTTT.

The J gene is TRBJ2-7, the V gene TRBV29-1; 7 nucleotides line up with TRBD2. The trim removed 0 bases at V and 6 bases at J, leaving 5 bases unmatched. Germline V CDR1 and CDR2: SQVTM, ANQGSEA. The CDR3 spans 13 residues. The CDR3 DNA sequence: TGCAGCGTTGAAGAGGGGACGGGAGGCGAGCAGTACTTC. Its translation: CSVEEGTGGEQYF.

This chain connects TRBV19 to TRBJ1-1, with D unclear. Germline V gene sequence: CDR1 LNHDA, CDR2 SQIVND (reference sequence). V was pared by 3 bases and J by 3 bases, with 14 bases between. The CDR3 totals 15 residues. The CDR3 nucleotides are TGTGCCAGTAGTATTTTGAGGGCAATGGACACTGAAGCTTTCTTT. Translation: CASSILRAMDTEAFF.

This clone appeared once. This chain connects TRBV6-5 to TRBJ2-1; D may be TRBD1 (6 bases). Germline V lookup: CDR1 MNHEY, CDR2 SVGAGI. Trimming left V 2 bases short and J 8 bases short, with 13 bases between. The CDR3 is made up of 14 amino acids. The chain's CDR3 is CASSYTRTAYEQFF. CDR3 nucleotides: TGTGCCAGCAGTTACACCCGGACAGCCTATGAGCAGTTCTTC.

The chain recombines TRBV2 with TRBJ2-4, with 8 bases that match TRBD2. V shed 2 bases, J shed 9 bases, and the junction held 6 bases outside the gene matches. From germline, CDR1 is SNHLY and CDR2 FYNNEI. CDR3 length: 14 amino acids. CDR3: CASSEIAGRGIQYF. The CDR3 DNA is TGTGCCAGCAGTGAAATAGCGGGGCGCGGCATTCAGTACTTC. The variable domain in full, completed from reference TRBV2 and TRBJ2-4, reads EPEVTQTPSHQVTQMGQEVILRCVPISNHLYFYWYRQILGQKVEFLVSFYNNEISEKSEIFDDQFSVERPDGSNFTLKIRSTKLEDSAMYFCASSEIAGRGIQYFGAGTRLSVL.

Concerning this clone itself: The germline gene is not matched at one end of the junction; a read error may be the cause. J is TRBJ2-5 and V is TRBV7-2; TRBD2 matches at 10 bases. Germline CDR1 reads SGHTA; CDR2 reads FQGNSA. This CDR3 has 14 amino acids. CDR3 nucleotide sequence: TGTGCCAGCAGCCTAGCGGGAGCCGGGGAGACCCAGTACTTC. This gives the protein CASSLAGAGETQYF. The full variable domain, rest sourced from reference TRBV7-2 and TRBJ2-5, is GAGVSQSPSNKVTEKGKDVELRCDPISGHTALYWYRQSLGQGLEFLIYFQGNSAPDKSGLPSDRFSAERTGGSVSTLTIQRTQQEDSAVYLCASSLAGAGETQYFGPGTRLLVL.

V and J are TRBV29-1 and TRBJ2-5; 10 nucleotides align to TRBD2. The V and J ends lost 3 bases and 5 bases, in that order; junction bases with no gene match: 9. The CDR3 covers 15 residues. Germline V gene lookup returns CDR1 SQVTM and CDR2 ANQGSEA. The CDR3 loop is CSVDASGRALETQYF. The CDR3, as DNA: TGCAGCGTTGATGCAAGCGGGAGGGCGTTGGAGACCCAGTACTTC.

This chain links TRBV3-1 (or the pseudogene TRBV3-2) with TRBJ2-5, with a possible D match to TRBD2 (5 bases). The ends were cut back, 0 bases at V and 5 bases at J, with 10 bases in the middle. The CDR3 is made up of 14 amino acids. In germline, CDR1 is LGHDT, CDR2 YNNKEL (reference sequence). For the CDR3, the DNA is TGTGCCAGCAGCCAAGATTTTGCTAGCGAGACCCAGTACTTC. Translation gives CASSQDFASETQYF.

In its sample, this clone was seen a few times. The V and J genes are TRBV24-1 and TRBJ2-3; 8 nucleotides align to TRBD2. Germline lookup yields CDR1 KGHDR and CDR2 SFDVKD. The CDR3 is 13 residues long. The ends lost 6 bases at V and 4 bases at J; junction bases unmatched: 2. CDR3 sequence reads: CATSIAGSDTQYF. In nucleotides, the CDR3 is TGTGCCACCAGTATAGCGGGATCAGATACGCAGTATTTT.

V and J are TRBV11-3 and TRBJ2-7, with TRBD1 matching 10 bases. Per germline, CDR1 SGHNT and CDR2 YENEEA. V lost 5 bases and J lost 4; bases outside the gene matches: 5. This CDR3 is built from 14 residues. CDR3 nucleotides: TGTGCCAGCAGCCGACAGGGGGCGGGTTACGAGCAGTACTTC. Amino acids: CASSRQGAGYEQYF.

V gene TRBV7-2 combines with J gene TRBJ2-3, with D maybe TRBD2 (6 bases). Trimming took 2 bases from V and 2 from J, leaving 17 bases between them. The CDR3 totals 17 residues. Germline-derived CDR1 and CDR2 are SGHTA and FQGNSA. The CDR3, as DNA: TGTGCCAGCAGCTTAAAGGAGGGCTTGGCGGTCACAGATACGCAGTATTTT. This sequence encodes CASSLKEGLAVTDTQYF. Full variable domain (outside the CDR3, taken from reference TRBV7-2 and TRBJ2-3): GAGVSQSPSNKVTEKGKDVELRCDPISGHTALYWYRQSLGQGLEFLIYFQGNSAPDKSGLPSDRFSAERTGGSVSTLTIQRTQQEDSAVYLCASSLKEGLAVTDTQYFGPGTRLTVL.

There are a few counts of this clone. This sequence joins TRBV5-1 and TRBJ1-2, with 7 bases that match TRBD1. CDR3 length: 17 amino acids. V lost 4 bases and J lost 3; bases outside the gene matches: 15. CDR1 SGHRS and CDR2 YFSETQ come from the germline V gene. Here the CDR3 reads CASSQGDSGTAYYGYTF. The CDR3 DNA follows: TGCGCCAGCAGCCAAGGCGATTCCGGGACAGCGTACTATGGCTACACCTTC.

V and J are TRBV9 and TRBJ1-2; D unclear. Germline V gene sequence: CDR1 SGDLS, CDR2 YYNGEE. V was clipped by 0 bases and J by 7 bases, with 16 bases between them. This CDR3 has 15 residues. CDR3 sequence: CASSVGGTPAGGYTF. Here the CDR3 DNA reads TGTGCCAGCAGCGTAGGGGGAACTCCGGCGGGTGGCTACACCTTC.

The chain recombines TRBV18 with TRBJ1-2; TRBD1 agrees at 8 bases. This CDR3 is 19 amino acids long. The V segment lost 4 bases and the J segment 3 bases; nucleotides outside the gene matches: 19. Germline loops: CDR1 KGHSH, CDR2 LQKENI. CDR3 DNA: TGTGCCAGCTCACTACCGGTCTGGACAGGGCCACTTGAGGACTATGGCTACACCTTC. Translated: CASSLPVWTGPLEDYGYTF.

This clone was picked up a small number of times. This chain connects TRBV19 to TRBJ2-3, with 7 bases identical to TRBD2. CDR3 length equals 15 residues. Germline-derived CDR1 and CDR2 are LNHDA and SQIVND (reference sequence). V lost 4 bases, J lost 1 base, and 5 bases stayed unmatched. CDR3 sequence (DNA): TGTGCCAGTAGTACGCCACGGGGGGGCACAGATACGCAGTATTTT. Protein sequence: CASSTPRGGTDTQYF.

This clone was counted only a few times. The chain links TRBV7-8 to TRBJ2-7; D remains unclear. CDR1 and CDR2 (germline): SGHVS, FQNEAQ. V was trimmed by 8 bases and J by 4 bases, leaving 12 bases between them. This CDR3 is built from 12 residues. The CDR3 region has the DNA TGTGCCAGCGGTTCCCCCGGGTACGAGCAGTACTTC. Protein: CASGSPGYEQYF.

The gene calls are TRBV5-6 and TRBJ2-7; 8 bases agree with TRBD1. In germline, CDR1 is SGHDT, CDR2 YYEEEE. The CDR3 length is 14 residues. V trimming: 5 bases; J trimming: 2 bases; junction bases outside the gene matches: 6. The CDR3 DNA reads TGTGCCAGCAGGCAGACAGGGGACGCCTACGAGCAGTACTTC. Translation gives CASRQTGDAYEQYF. The entire variable domain, with the rest obtained from reference TRBV5-6 and TRBJ2-7, is as follows: DAGVTQSPTHLIKTRGQQVTLRCSPKSGHDTVSWYQQALGQGPQFIFQYYEEEERQRGNFPDRFSGHQFPNYSSELNVNALLLGDSALYLCASRQTGDAYEQYFGPGTRLTVT.

The chain joins TRBV9 to TRBJ1-1, with D possibly matching TRBD1 (6 bases). This CDR3 has 17 amino acids. The V gene lost 3 bases and the J gene lost 0 bases, with 18 bases spanning the gap. Germline CDR1 reads SGDLS; CDR2 reads YYNGEE. The CDR3 DNA is TGTGCCAGCAGCGCCGTGGGGGCGGCCCATATGAACACTGAAGCTTTCTTT. Protein sequence: CASSAVGAAHMNTEAFF.

The chain links TRBV28 to TRBJ1-5; D not resolved. Germline V CDR1 and CDR2: MDHEN, SYDVKM. Trimming pared 3 bases from V and 11 bases from J, leaving 11 bases between. The length of the CDR3 is 12 residues. CDR3 sequence reads: CASSFFHSAQHF. The CDR3 DNA sequence: TGTGCCAGCAGTTTCTTTCATTCAGCCCAGCATTTT.